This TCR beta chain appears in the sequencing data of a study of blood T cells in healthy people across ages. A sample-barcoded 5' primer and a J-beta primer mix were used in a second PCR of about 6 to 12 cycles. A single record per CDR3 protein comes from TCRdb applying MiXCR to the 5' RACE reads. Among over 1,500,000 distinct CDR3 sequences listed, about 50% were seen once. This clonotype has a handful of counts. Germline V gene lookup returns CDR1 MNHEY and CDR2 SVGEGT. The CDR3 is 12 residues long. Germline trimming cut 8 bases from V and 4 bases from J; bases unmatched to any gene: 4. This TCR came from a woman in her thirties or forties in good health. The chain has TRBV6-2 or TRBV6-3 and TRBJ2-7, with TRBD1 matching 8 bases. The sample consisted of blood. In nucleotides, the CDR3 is TGTGCCAGCGGCCGACAGGGGTACGAGCAGTACTTC. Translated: CASGRQGYEQYF.